A selection of T cell receptor beta chains follows, all from one sample in a study of cytomegalovirus exposure and HLA in healthy donors. Some clones are missing from TCRdb's copy, which holds only in-frame ones; the method was immunoSEQ multiplex PCR. The table shows about 160,000 clones, with roughly 80% occurring only once. The source material was PBMCs. The receptors come from a female donor in good health and CMV-seronegative. CDR3s include the opening cysteine and the closing phenylalanine or tryptophan. A D gene is named only where the DNA matches it firmly. Not every row has a clone size; where given, it reads once, few, many or a size class.

size	V	J	D	DNA	CDR3
-	TRBV2	TRBJ2-2	TRBD1	TGTGCCAGCATGGACAGGGTCACCGGGGAGCTGTTTTTT	CASMDRVTGELFF
-	TRBV30	TRBJ1-4	-	TGTGCCTGGAGTGTACTCGCTAATGAAAAACTGTTTTTT	CAWSVLANEKLFF
-	TRBV7-8	TRBJ1-1	TRBD1	TGTGCCAGCCGGGACAGGGGGGACACTGAAGCTTTCTTT	CASRDRGDTEAFF
-	TRBV30	TRBJ2-7	TRBD2	TGTGCCTGGACCCGCCTCGTGGGAGGGCACGAGCAGTACTTC	CAWTRLVGGHEQYF
few	TRBV6-5	TRBJ2-3	-	TGTGCCAGCAGTTATATGGCGGGAAGCACAGATACGCAGTATTTT	CASSYMAGSTDTQYF
-	TRBV19	TRBJ2-3	-	TGTGCCAGTAGTATCTCAGAGTGGGCCTCAGATACGCAGTATTTT	CASSISEWASDTQYF
-	TRBV13	TRBJ2-7	TRBD2	TGTGCCAGCAGGGTAGCGGGGGAGTCCTACGAGCAGTACTTC	CASRVAGESYEQYF
-	TRBV28	TRBJ2-7	TRBD2	TGTGCCAGCAGTTCCTATCTAGCGGGGCCCTACGAGCAGTACTTC	CASSSYLAGPYEQYF
-	TRBV2	TRBJ2-3	TRBD2	TGTGCCAGCAGTGGGGGGACTAGCGTGGCAGATACGCAGTATTTT	CASSGGTSVADTQYF
-	TRBV5-4	TRBJ2-7	TRBD1	TGTGCCAGCAGCCCGGACAGGTCCAGGAGCTCCTACGAGCAGTACTTC	CASSPDRSRSSYEQYF
once	TRBV5-1	TRBJ2-5	-	TGCGCCACGACAGAACAAGAGACCCAGTACTTC	CATTEQETQYF
once	TRBV15	TRBJ1-4	-	TGTGCCACCAGCCCTAGACAGACTAATGAAAAACTGTTTTTT	CATSPRQTNEKLFF